This T cell receptor beta chain was captured in a study of OX40 agonist ivuxolimab in advanced cancers. Study-level information: A mean age of about 59 years, range roughly 20 to 80, was recorded, and approximately 85% were male.

Only in-frame clones appear in the TCRdb table, and some are missing; sequencing was by immunoSEQ multiplex PCR. The table records 60,000 to 70,000 clones, around 84% of them present only once. V lost 6 bases to trimming and J lost 6 bases; unmatched junction nucleotides: 7. Per germline, CDR1 SNHLY and CDR2 FYNNEI. This CDR3 comprises 14 residues. The chain couples TRBV2 to TRBJ2-3; TRBD2 aligns across 9 bases. The sample here was CD4+ or CD8+ T cells sorted from blood, taken in a trial of the OX40 agonist ivuxolimab. This TCR came from an adult with an advanced solid tumor such as melanoma, head and neck, liver or kidney cancer. The CDR3 DNA reads as TGTGCCAGCAGCGGGACTAGCATGGGGGATACGCAGTATTTT. Amino acids: CASSGTSMGDTQYF. The entire variable domain, with the rest obtained from reference TRBV2 and TRBJ2-3, is as follows: EPEVTQTPSHQVTQMGQEVILRCVPISNHLYFYWYRQILGQKVEFLVSFYNNEISEKSEIFDDQFSVERPDGSNFTLKIRSTKLEDSAMYFCASSGTSMGDTQYFGPGTRLTVL.